The present entry profiles one T cell receptor beta chain with its context. Its antigen remains unknown. The data were taken from a study of cytotoxic CD8 clonotypes in ibrutinib-treated CLL. Across the whole study: Responses comprised 24 partial and 2 complete; at median roughly 70 months, roughly 15 remained remitted and some twelve progressed. After a median around eleven months on treatment (6 to 36), response samples were drawn.

The protocol was immunoSEQ multiplex PCR, while the TCRdb copy is restricted to in-frame clones and leaves out a portion. The sample has approximately 330,000 clones; about 80% are singletons. Broader study findings: In comparison with age-matched healthy donors, baseline clonality was higher and tracked circulating CD8+ T-cell counts.

The CDR3 is 16 residues long. Germline V gene lookup returns CDR1 SGHNT and CDR2 YYREEE (reference sequence). V lost 7 bases to trimming and J lost 0 bases, with 14 bases between them. This chain joins TRBV5-4 and TRBJ2-6; D unclear. This clonotype originated in a human donor with chronic lymphocytic leukemia. Material: PBMCs, obtained before ibrutinib treatment. The CDR3 DNA is TGTGCCAGCGAAGGATTCAGGAGCTCTGGGGCCAACGTCCTGACTTTC. Translated: CASEGFRSSGANVLTF.